This record covers a single T cell receptor beta chain. Its cognate antigen is unknown. A CD45RA-negative memory subset and a CD45RA+ naive subset were separated from the CD4+ cells. Assay runs were performed at deep level. Data came from immunoSEQ multiplex PCR; TCRdb stores just in-frame clones and leaves some out. The data show more than 2 million clones, roughly 95% seen once. This sample was taken from a study of shared clonotypes between healthy human individuals. Regarding the study as a whole: The sole specimen, blood, was sampled, and tissue repertoires likely differ.

V was cut by 6 bases and J by 0 bases, with 8 bases left in between. The CDR3 is 13 amino acids. Germline CDR1 and CDR2: MNHNS and SASEGT. The TCR was taken from a man aged 18 to 30 in good health. The sequencing input was naive CD4+ T cells sorted from blood. Subset given: CD45RA+ positively selected. The chain combines TRBV6-1 with TRBJ1-2, with no clear D. CDR3: CASSKDANYGYTF. The CDR3 DNA reads as TGTGCCAGCAGCAAGGATGCTAACTATGGCTACACCTTC.